This record concerns one T cell receptor (beta chain) sequence. Its antigen is still unknown. No base quality values were provided; no much bigger clone lies one nucleotide off. The sample originates from a study of shared clonotypes between healthy human individuals (dated by TCRdb to about 2020). Context from the whole study: A few men and a couple of women, aged 18 to 49 years, made up the cohort. For each donor, CD4 naive and CD4 memory were each run on three plates, CD8 naive on two plates, and CD8 memory on one plate. Blood TCR repertoires of about five healthy adults were deeply sequenced to estimate repertoire size and the extent of clonotype sharing between individuals. Different laboratories and diverse techniques were used to prepare libraries and sequence TCR repertoires, to increase sequencing depth and limit assay-specific biases. Each donor's leukapheresis produced roughly between about 0.85 and 10 billion PBMCs. General study outcomes and caveats: Based on pairwise subsampling, the degree of clonotype sharing among donors was expected to be affected by sequencing depth. Compared with non-shared clonotypes, the clonotypes found in all four sorted-subset donors had higher generation probabilities. Because the study included only a small number of donors, the genetic and exposure-history diversity represented was limited. Estimated clonotype richness was generally larger for naive than for memory subsets. Sampling was limited to blood, and TCR repertoires in tissue likely differ from TCR repertoires in blood. Roughly 5% of naive CD4, 3.5% of naive CD8, roughly 2.5% of memory CD4, and more than 0.35% of memory CD8 clonotypes were shared across a few donors. Rarefaction of sorted-subset datasets indicated incomplete sequencing despite the large sequencing depth.

Including the terminal cysteine and phenylalanine, the CDR3 comprises 13 residues. Only the CDR3 DNA is retained, 39 bases long and in frame from the first base. The germline V gene (reference sequence) yields SGHNT for CDR1 and YYREEE for CDR2. The germline ends are 10 bases apart after V is trimmed by 4 bases and J by 2 bases. Using the deep immunoSEQ assay, TCR CDR3 regions were amplified from genomic DNA by multiplex PCR. For each cell subset, the extracted genomic DNA was distributed evenly across all wells of several immunoSEQ 96-well plates, and each plate served as one replicate. For sorted subsets, roughly 200 ng of genomic DNA, equivalent to some 30,000 T cell genomes, went into each replicate PCR. Purified libraries were quantified with a Qubit 3.0 fluorometer, sized on a Bioanalyzer 2100, and re-quantified with the KAPA Library Quantification kit. A separate single-read 150-cycle Illumina NextSeq 550 flow cell was used to sequence each immunoSEQ 96-well plate. As for the authors' bioinformatics: Because only junctional sequences without quality scores were contained in the immunoSEQ output, filtering matching that applied to full-length reads could not be performed. Sequences were annotated with PyIR, a Python wrapper for IgBLAST v1.9, and V/J genes and CDR3 were assigned using IMGT germline references. Any read was removed if the V/J assignment was weak (E-value above 1e-6), the CDR3 was missing, or the read contained stop codons, out-of-frame junctions, or ambiguous translated residues. A V3J clonotype was defined by an identical inferred V gene, J gene, and CDR3 amino acid sequence. The percentage overlap between two repertoires was calculated by dividing the number of shared unique clonotypes by the size of the smaller repertoire. Richness of each repertoire was evaluated using RTK rarefaction, the Chao1 estimator, and Recon v2.1 estimates of unobserved clonotypes. OLGA was used to compute generation probabilities for all TCRbeta clonotypes that the gDNA method yielded from a handful of donors. TCRdb carries this immuneACCESS record with in-frame sequences only. Its versions omit some clonotypes, under half of them owing to an unresolved V gene in the studies checked, with the rest unexplained. That table furnishes V, J and clone size, whereas the DNA furnished D and trimming. The sample table contains over a million clones; only one count was recorded for approximately 98.5% of them. 0.36% of the sample belongs to the ten largest clones.

Donors were healthy HIV-negative adults with no recently reported acute infections or vaccinations. Every donor was a Caucasian adult living in Nashville, Tennessee, USA. CD4+ T cells were enriched through magnetic negative selection, after which naive cells were positively selected on CD45RA and the remaining negative fraction served as the memory subset. Blood was collected by leukapheresis, and PBMCs were isolated by Ficoll-Histopaque density gradient centrifugation and then cryopreserved in liquid nitrogen vapor phase. Purity and quantity of every magnetically sorted T cell population were checked by analytical flow cytometry. Genomic DNA was isolated from each sorted fraction and quantified by UV absorbance on a Nanodrop 2000c.

This receptor was taken from a man younger than 45 in good health. Here the chain combines TRBV5-4 and TRBJ2-7, with the D gene not clear enough to name. Sequencing was performed on naive CD4+ T cells sorted from blood. The cell subset or site label here, explained by the study, means: CD45RA+ positively selected. The nucleotides read TGTGCCAGCAGCCGGACCCTTCCCTACGAGCAGTACTTC. The encoded protein is CASSRTLPYEQYF.